This T cell receptor (beta chain) was obtained from a study of patients and donors after allogeneic stem cell transplantation. TCRdb re-called the RT-PCR reads with MiXCR, one entry per CDR3 protein. The table includes tens of thousands of distinct CDR3 sequences, about 14% detected once. The sample taken for sequencing was blood, either unsorted or a sorted T cell fraction (not recorded which). This TCR came from a human donor who was either an allogeneic HSCT recipient or a stem cell or donor lymphocyte infusion donor (not recorded which). It is not recorded whose cells these are; they may come from a transplant donor.

DNA for the CDR3: TGCAGTGCTAGAGAATTAGCAAACACAGATACGCAGTATTTT. Its translation: CSARELANTDTQYF. The chain couples TRBV20-1 to TRBJ2-3; D ambiguous. Germline V gene sequence: CDR1 DFQATT, CDR2 SNEGSKA (reference sequence). The V end was cut by 0 bases, the J end by 2 bases, with 9 bases between. This CDR3 is 14 amino acids long.